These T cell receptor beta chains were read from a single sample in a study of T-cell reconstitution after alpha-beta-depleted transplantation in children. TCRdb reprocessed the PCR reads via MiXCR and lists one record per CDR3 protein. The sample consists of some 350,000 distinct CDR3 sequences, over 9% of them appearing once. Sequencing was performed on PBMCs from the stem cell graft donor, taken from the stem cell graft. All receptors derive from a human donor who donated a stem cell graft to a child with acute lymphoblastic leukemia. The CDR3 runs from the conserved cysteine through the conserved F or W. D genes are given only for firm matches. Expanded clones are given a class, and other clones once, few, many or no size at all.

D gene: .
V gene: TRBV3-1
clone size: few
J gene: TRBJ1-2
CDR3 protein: CASSQDKTGGYTF
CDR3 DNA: TGTGCCAGCAGCCAAGATAAGACCGGAGGCTACACCTTC

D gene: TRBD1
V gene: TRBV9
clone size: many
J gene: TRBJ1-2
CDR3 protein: CASSDQGALSNYGYTF
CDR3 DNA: TGTGCCAGCAGCGATCAGGGGGCCCTCTCTAACTATGGCTACACCTTC

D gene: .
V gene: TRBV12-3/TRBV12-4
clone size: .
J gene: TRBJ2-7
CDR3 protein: CASSFGYLVEYF
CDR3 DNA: TGTGCCAGCAGTTTTGGGTACTTGGTGGAGTACTTC

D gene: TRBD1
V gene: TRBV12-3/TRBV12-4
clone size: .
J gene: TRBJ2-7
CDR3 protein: CASSLWAGTGSYEQYF
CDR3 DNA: TGTGCCAGCAGTTTATGGGCCGGGACAGGATCCTACGAGCAGTACTTC

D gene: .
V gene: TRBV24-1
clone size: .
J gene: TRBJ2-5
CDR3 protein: CATSRIYQETQYF
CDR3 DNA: TGTGCCACCAGCCGCATCTACCAAGAGACCCAGTACTTC

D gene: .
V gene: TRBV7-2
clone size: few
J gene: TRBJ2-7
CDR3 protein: CASRTGPGEQYF
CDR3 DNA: TGTGCCAGCAGAACGGGGCCTGGCGAGCAGTACTTC

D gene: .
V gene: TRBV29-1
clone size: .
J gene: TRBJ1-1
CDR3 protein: CSVSMGERAEAFF
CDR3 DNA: TGCAGCGTCTCAATGGGGGAAAGGGCAGAAGCTTTCTTT

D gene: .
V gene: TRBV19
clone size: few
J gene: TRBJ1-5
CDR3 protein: CASSIMLAVNQPQHF
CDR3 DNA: TGTGCCAGTAGTATTATGTTGGCAGTTAATCAGCCCCAGCATTTT

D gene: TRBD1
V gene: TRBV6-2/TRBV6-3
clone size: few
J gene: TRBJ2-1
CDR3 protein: CASSYSTGVPYNEQFF
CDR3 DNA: TGTGCCAGCAGTTACTCGACAGGGGTTCCCTACAATGAGCAGTTCTTC

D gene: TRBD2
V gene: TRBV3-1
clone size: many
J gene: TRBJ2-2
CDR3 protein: CASSPTSGGPGELFF
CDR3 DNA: TGTGCCAGCAGCCCAACTAGCGGAGGTCCCGGGGAGCTGTTTTTT

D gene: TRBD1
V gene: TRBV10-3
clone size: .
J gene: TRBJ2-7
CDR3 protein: CAISRTGSYEQYF
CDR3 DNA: TGTGCCATCAGTCGGACAGGAAGTTACGAGCAGTACTTC

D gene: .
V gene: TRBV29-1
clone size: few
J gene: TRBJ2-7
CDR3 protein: CSQPMLGTPIHSYEQYF
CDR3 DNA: TGCAGCCAGCCGATGTTGGGGACTCCTATACATTCCTACGAGCAGTACTTC

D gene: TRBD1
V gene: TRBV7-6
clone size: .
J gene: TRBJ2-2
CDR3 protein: CASSPQGADGELFF
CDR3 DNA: TGTGCCAGCAGCCCTCAGGGGGCGGACGGGGAGCTGTTTTTT

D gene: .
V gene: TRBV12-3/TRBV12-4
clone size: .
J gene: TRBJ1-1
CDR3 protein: CASSLVWTEAFF
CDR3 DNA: TGTGCCAGCAGTTTAGTCTGGACTGAAGCTTTCTTT

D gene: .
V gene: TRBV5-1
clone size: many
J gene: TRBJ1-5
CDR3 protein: CASSFGGGGQPQHF
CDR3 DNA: TGCGCCAGCAGCTTCGGGGGCGGAGGGCAGCCCCAGCATTTT

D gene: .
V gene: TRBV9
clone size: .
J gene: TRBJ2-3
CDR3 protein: CASSVGRTGMFTDTQYF
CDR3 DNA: TGTGCCAGCAGCGTAGGGAGGACGGGAATGTTCACAGATACGCAGTATTTT

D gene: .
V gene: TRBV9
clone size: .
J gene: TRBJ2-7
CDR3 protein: CASSVGTVSSYEQYF
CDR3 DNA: TGTGCCAGCAGCGTAGGGACTGTAAGCTCCTACGAGCAGTACTTC